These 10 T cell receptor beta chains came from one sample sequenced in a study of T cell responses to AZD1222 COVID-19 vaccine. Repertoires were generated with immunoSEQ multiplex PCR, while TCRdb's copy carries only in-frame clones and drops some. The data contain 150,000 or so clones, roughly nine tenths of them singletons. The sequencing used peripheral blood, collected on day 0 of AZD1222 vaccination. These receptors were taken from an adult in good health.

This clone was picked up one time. The CDR3 here is CASTPWSPPNYGYTF. The DNA of the CDR3 is TGTGCCAGCACCCCATGGTCCCCACCTAACTATGGCTACACCTTC. The chain uses TRBV5-6 and TRBJ1-2; D is unclear. Deletions cut 6 bases from V and 0 bases from J, with 15 bases between. CDR3 size: 15 residues. Germline values: CDR1 SGHDT, CDR2 YYEEEE.

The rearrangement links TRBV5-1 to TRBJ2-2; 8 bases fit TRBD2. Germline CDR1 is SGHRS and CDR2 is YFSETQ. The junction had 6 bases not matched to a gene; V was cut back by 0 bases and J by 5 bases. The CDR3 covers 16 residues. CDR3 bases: TGCGCCAGCAGCTTGGTAAGGGGACTAGGAACCGGGGAGCTGTTTTTT. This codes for CASSLVRGLGTGELFF.

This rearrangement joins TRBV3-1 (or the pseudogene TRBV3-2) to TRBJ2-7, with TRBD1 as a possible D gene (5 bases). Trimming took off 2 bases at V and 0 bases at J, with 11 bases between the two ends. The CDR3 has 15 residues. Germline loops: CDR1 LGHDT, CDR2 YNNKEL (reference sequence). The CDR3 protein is CASSQQGVGSYEQYF. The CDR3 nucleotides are TGTGCCAGCAGCCAACAAGGGGTGGGCTCCTACGAGCAGTACTTC.

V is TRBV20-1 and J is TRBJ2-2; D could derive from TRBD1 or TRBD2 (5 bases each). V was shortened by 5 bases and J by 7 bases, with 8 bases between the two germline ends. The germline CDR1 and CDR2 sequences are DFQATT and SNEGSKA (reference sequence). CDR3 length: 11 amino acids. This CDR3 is CSAWGYGELFF. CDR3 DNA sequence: TGCAGTGCTTGGGGGTACGGGGAGCTGTTTTTT.

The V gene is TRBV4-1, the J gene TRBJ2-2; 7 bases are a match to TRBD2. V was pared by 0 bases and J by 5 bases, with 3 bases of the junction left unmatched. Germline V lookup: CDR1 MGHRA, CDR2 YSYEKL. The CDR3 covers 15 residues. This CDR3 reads CASSQETSVTGELFF. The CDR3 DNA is TGCGCCAGCAGCCAAGAAACTAGCGTTACCGGGGAGCTGTTTTTT.

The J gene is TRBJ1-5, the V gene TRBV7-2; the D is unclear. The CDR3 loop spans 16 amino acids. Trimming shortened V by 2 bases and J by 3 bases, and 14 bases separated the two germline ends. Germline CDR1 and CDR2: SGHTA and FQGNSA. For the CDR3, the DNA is TGTGCCAGCAGCTTACCGACGAAAGGCCCCAATCAGCCCCAGCATTTT. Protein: CASSLPTKGPNQPQHF.

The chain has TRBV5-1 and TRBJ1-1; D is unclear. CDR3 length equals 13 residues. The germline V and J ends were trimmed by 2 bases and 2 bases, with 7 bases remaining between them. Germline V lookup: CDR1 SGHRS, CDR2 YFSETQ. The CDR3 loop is CASSFRANTEAFF. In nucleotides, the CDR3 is TGCGCCAGCAGCTTCCGCGCCAACACTGAAGCTTTCTTT.

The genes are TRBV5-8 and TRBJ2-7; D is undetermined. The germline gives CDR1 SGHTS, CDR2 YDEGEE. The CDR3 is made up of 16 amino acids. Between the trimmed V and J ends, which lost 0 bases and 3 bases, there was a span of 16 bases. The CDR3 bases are TGTGCCAGCAGCTTGGAGCAACAGAGATCGGTCTACGAGCAGTACTTC. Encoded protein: CASSLEQQRSVYEQYF. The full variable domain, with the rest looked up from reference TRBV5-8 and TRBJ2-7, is EAGVTQSPTHLIKTRGQQATLRCSPISGHTSVYWYQQALGLGLQFLLWYDEGEERNRGNFPPRFSGRQFPNYSSELNVNALELEDSALYLCASSLEQQRSVYEQYFGPGTRLTVT.

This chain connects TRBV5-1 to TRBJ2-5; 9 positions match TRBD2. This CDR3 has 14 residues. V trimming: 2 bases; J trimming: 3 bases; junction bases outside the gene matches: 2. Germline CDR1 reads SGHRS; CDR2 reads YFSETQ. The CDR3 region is CASSFERGEETQYF. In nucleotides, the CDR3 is TGCGCCAGCAGCTTTGAGCGGGGGGAAGAGACCCAGTACTTC. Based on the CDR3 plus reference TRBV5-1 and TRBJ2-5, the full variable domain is KAGVTQTPRYLIKTRGQQVTLSCSPISGHRSVSWYQQTPGQGLQFLFEYFSETQRNKGNFPGRFSGRQFSNSRSEMNVSTLELGDSALYLCASSFERGEETQYFGPGTRLLVL.

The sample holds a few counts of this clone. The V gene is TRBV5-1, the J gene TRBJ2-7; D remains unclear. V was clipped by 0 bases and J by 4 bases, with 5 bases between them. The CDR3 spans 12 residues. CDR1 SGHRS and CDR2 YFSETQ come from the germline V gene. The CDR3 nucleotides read TGCGCCAGCAGCTTGGTGGAGTACGAGCAGTACTTC. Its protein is CASSLVEYEQYF.